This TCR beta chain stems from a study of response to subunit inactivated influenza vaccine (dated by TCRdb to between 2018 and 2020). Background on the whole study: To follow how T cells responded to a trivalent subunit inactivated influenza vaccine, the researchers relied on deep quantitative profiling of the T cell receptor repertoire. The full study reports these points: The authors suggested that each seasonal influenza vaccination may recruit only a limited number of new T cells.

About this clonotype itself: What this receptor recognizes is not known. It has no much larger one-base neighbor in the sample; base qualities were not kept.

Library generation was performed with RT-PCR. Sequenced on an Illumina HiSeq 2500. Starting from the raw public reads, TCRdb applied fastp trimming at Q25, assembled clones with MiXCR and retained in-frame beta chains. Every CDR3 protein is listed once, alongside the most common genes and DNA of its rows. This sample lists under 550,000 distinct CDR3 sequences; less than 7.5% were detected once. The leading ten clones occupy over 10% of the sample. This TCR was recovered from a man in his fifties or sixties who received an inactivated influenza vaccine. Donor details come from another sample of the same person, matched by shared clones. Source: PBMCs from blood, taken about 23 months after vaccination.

The CDR3 sequence is CASSQDTGGGAYNEQFF. The DNA sequence reads TGCGCCAGCAGCCAAGATACGGGCGGGGGGGCCTACAATGAGCAGTTCTTC. This chain is built from TRBV4-1 and TRBJ2-1; 9 bases in the junction line up with TRBD2. CDR1 and CDR2 were assigned from the germline V gene as MGHRA and YSYEKL. Taken from cysteine to phenylalanine, the CDR3 has 17 residues. Only CDR3 DNA is held: 51 bases, read in frame from base 1. The junction shows trimming of 0 bases on V and 2 bases on J, and the gene matches do not reach 5 bases of it.